This TCR beta chain was observed in a study of blood T cell repertoires in COVID-19. Overall study: T cells, B-cell-depleted T cells, or PBMCs supplied cDNA or gDNA.

Per the germline V gene, CDR1 is SGHRS and CDR2 is YFSETQ. V was cut by 1 base and J by 0 bases, with 10 bases left in between. The CDR3 is 16 amino acids. In terms of age and location, participants ranged from roughly 18 to 90 years and lived in approximately 24 US areas. Clones were sequenced by immunoSEQ multiplex PCR, and TCRdb holds only the in-frame ones, with some missing. Among about 400,000 clones listed, under 90% were seen once. J is TRBJ1-4 and V is TRBV5-1; D is undetermined. Specimen: PBMCs or T cells enriched from blood (not recorded which). The source is a woman under 40 who had recovered from COVID-19. This chain's CDR3 is CASSLNPQATNEKLFF. Written as DNA, the CDR3 is TGCGCCAGCAGCTTGAATCCCCAGGCAACTAATGAAAAACTGTTTTTT.